These 18 T cell receptor beta chains came from one sample sequenced in a study of T-cell reconstitution after alpha-beta-depleted transplantation in children. Preparation of the TCRbeta library used unique molecular identifiers. TCRdb analysed the PCR reads with MiXCR anew, one entry per CDR3 protein. There are roughly 100,000 distinct CDR3 sequences in the sample; approximately 9.2% occur only once, and 6.9% lies in the top ten. Sequencing used PBMCs from the stem cell graft donor, obtained from the stem cell graft. These TCRs come from a human donor who donated a stem cell graft to a child with congenital amegakaryocytic thrombocytopenia.

The table lists this clonotype with many counts. The CDR3 protein is CSARGAGLAYNEQFF. DNA for the CDR3: TGCAGTGCTAGAGGGGCGGGACTAGCCTACAATGAGCAGTTCTTC. This chain links TRBV20-1 with TRBJ2-1; 8 bases are shared with TRBD2. This CDR3 comprises 15 residues. The germline V gene encodes CDR1 DFQATT and CDR2 SNEGSKA (reference sequence). V lost 1 base and J lost 2; bases outside the gene matches: 4.

This clonotype was counted many times. The genes are TRBV7-2 and TRBJ2-7; D is perhaps TRBD1 (5 bases). Between the trimmed V and J ends, which lost 6 bases and 7 bases, there was a span of 16 bases. This CDR3 has 13 amino acids. Germline V gene sequence: CDR1 SGHTA, CDR2 FQGNSA. The CDR3 loop is CASSWTQGAEQYF. The CDR3 DNA reads TGTGCCAGCAGTTGGACACAAGGGGCAGAGCAGTACTTC.

V is TRBV18 and J is TRBJ2-5; D is possibly TRBD1 (5 bases). The V end was cut by 4 bases, the J end by 5 bases, with 11 bases between. The CDR3 extends over 13 amino acids. Looked up from germline, CDR1 is KGHSH and CDR2 is LQKENI. CDR3 in DNA: TGTGCCAGCTCACTGATCAAGGGGGAGACCCAGTACTTC. Translation: CASSLIKGETQYF.

At least ten counts were recorded for this clonotype. V usage is TRBV5-1 and J usage is TRBJ2-7; the D call may be TRBD1 or TRBD2 (5 bases each). Trimming took off 0 bases at V and 6 bases at J, with 7 bases between the two ends. Germline loops: CDR1 SGHRS, CDR2 YFSETQ. The CDR3 loop spans 12 amino acids. The CDR3 region has the DNA TGCGCCAGCAGCTTGGTTGGGGGCGAGCAGTACTTC. Encoded protein: CASSLVGGEQYF.

The chain joins TRBV2 to TRBJ2-6; no reliable D call. Germline V CDR1 and CDR2: SNHLY, FYNNEI. The germline V and J ends were trimmed by 2 bases and 1 base, with 6 bases remaining between them. The CDR3 covers 15 residues. The CDR3 protein is CASSELASGANVLTF. The CDR3 bases are TGTGCCAGCAGTGAATTAGCTTCTGGGGCCAACGTCCTGACTTTC.

This clonotype was found many times. The V and J genes are TRBV20-1 and TRBJ2-3; unclear D gene. The CDR3 consists of 10 residues. Per germline, CDR1 DFQATT and CDR2 SNEGSKA (reference sequence). V was pared by 6 bases and J by 12 bases, with 13 bases between. DNA for the CDR3: TGCAGTGCCCGACCCCGTTCCCAGTATTTT. It yields the protein CSARPRSQYF.

This clonotype has a count of ten or more. This sequence joins TRBV20-1 and TRBJ1-6; D is possibly TRBD1 (6 bases). CDR3 length: 13 residues. Deletions cut 4 bases from V and 3 bases from J, with 7 bases between. Germline CDR1 reads DFQATT; CDR2 reads SNEGSKA (reference sequence). CDR3 nucleotide sequence: TGCAGTGCTACAGGGGACTATAATTCACCCCTCCACTTT. It translates to CSATGDYNSPLHF.

This clonotype was found many times. The chain employs TRBV7-9 and TRBJ1-1; D possibly corresponds to TRBD1 (5 bases). CDR3 length: 14 residues. V lost 11 bases and J 1 base, leaving 17 bases between the germline ends. The germline gives CDR1 SEHNR, CDR2 FQNEAQ (reference sequence). In DNA, the CDR3 is TGTGCCTCCCGGAGGGGTTTGCAGAACACTGAAGCTTTCTTT. Amino acids: CASRRGLQNTEAFF.

The V call is TRBV19, the J call TRBJ2-2; tentatively, D is TRBD1 (5 bases). The CDR3 loop spans 14 amino acids. Per the germline V gene, CDR1 is LNHDA and CDR2 is SQIVND (reference sequence). V lost 2 bases and J lost 3, with 7 bases in between. CDR3 protein: CASSIIGDTGELFF. The CDR3 bases are TGTGCCAGTAGTATAATAGGGGACACCGGGGAGCTGTTTTTT.

Concerning this clonotype: A much more abundant neighbour one base away suggests this may be a read error. CDR3 nucleotide sequence: TGTGCCAGCAGTGAAATGTCGGGGAGTTCCTACGAGCACTACTTC. Translated: CASSEMSGSSYEHYF. The rearrangement joins TRBV2 to TRBJ2-7; TRBD2 might be the D (5 bases). CDR3 length: 15 residues. Germline-derived CDR1 and CDR2 are SNHLY and FYNNEI.

At least ten counts were recorded for this clonotype. The chain has TRBV12-3 or TRBV12-4 and TRBJ2-2; D is possibly TRBD2 (6 bases). The CDR3 contains 15 residues. V lost 4 bases, J lost 4 bases, and 13 bases lay in between. CDR3 DNA: TGTGCCAGCAGTTACAGCGCCGGGGGCACCGGGGAGCTGTTTTTT. Residues: CASSYSAGGTGELFF.

V gene TRBV29-1 combines with J gene TRBJ1-4; D perhaps matches TRBD1 (5 bases). V was pared by 4 bases and J by 6 bases, with 9 bases between. Per the germline V gene, CDR1 is SQVTM and CDR2 is ANQGSEA. The CDR3 is 12 residues long. CDR3: CSVGGSDEKLFF. CDR3 in DNA: TGCAGCGTTGGGGGCAGTGATGAAAAACTGTTTTTT.

This clonotype was seen repeatedly, ten times or more. The chain combines TRBV2 with TRBJ2-1; 8 bases align to TRBD1. The ends lost 4 bases at V and 1 base at J; junction bases unmatched: 0. Germline lookup yields CDR1 SNHLY and CDR2 FYNNEI. The CDR3 covers 14 residues. The CDR3 region has the DNA TGTGCCAGCAGTGGGACAGGGTCCTACAATGAGCAGTTCTTC. This sequence encodes CASSGTGSYNEQFF.

In its sample, this clonotype was seen many times. The chain employs TRBV12-3 or TRBV12-4 and TRBJ1-1, with D hard to call. This CDR3 region has 15 residues. V lost 3 bases, J lost 1 base, and 12 bases lay in between. CDR3 nucleotide sequence: TGTGCCAGCAGTTTTGACTCTTCGGCGAACACTGAAGCTTTCTTT. It encodes CASSFDSSANTEAFF.

This clonotype was observed at least ten times. The V gene is TRBV5-4, the J gene TRBJ2-3; D might be TRBD2 (5 bases). Germline assignment: CDR1 SGHNT and CDR2 YYREEE (reference sequence). Deletions cut 1 base from V and 3 bases from J, with 6 bases between. The length of the CDR3 is 13 residues. The CDR3 loop is CASSLRGTDTQYF. The DNA for the CDR3 is TGTGCCAGCAGCTTGCGAGGGACAGATACGCAGTATTTT.

The V call is TRBV5-6, the J call TRBJ2-7, with TRBD2 identical over 10 bases. The V gene end was trimmed by 5 bases and the J gene end by 4 bases; junction bases not matched to a gene: 6. There are 14 residues in the CDR3. Germline V gene lookup returns CDR1 SGHDT and CDR2 YYEEEE. CDR3 sequence reads: CASSKGLAVYEQYF. The DNA of the CDR3 is TGTGCCAGCAGTAAAGGACTAGCGGTGTACGAGCAGTACTTC.

This clonotype was seen repeatedly, ten times or more. The V and J genes are TRBV7-9 and TRBJ2-7; 10 nucleotides line up with TRBD1. Germline CDR1 reads SEHNR; CDR2 reads FQNEAQ (reference sequence). The CDR3 extends over 14 amino acids. J lost 6 bases, V lost 2 bases, and 4 bases had no gene match. DNA for the CDR3: TGTGCCAGCAGCTTACGACAGGGGGCGGGCGAGCAGTACTTC. Its protein product is CASSLRQGAGEQYF.

In its sample, this clonotype was seen many times. The chain links TRBV20-1 to TRBJ1-2; a weak D match, TRBD1 (5 bases). Germline V gene sequence: CDR1 DFQATT, CDR2 SNEGSKA (reference sequence). V lost 0 bases and J lost 4, with 15 bases in between. This CDR3 has 15 residues. Here the CDR3 DNA reads TGCAGTGCTAGAGACGTAGGGGAGAAGAGCTATGGCTACACCTTC. Translation: CSARDVGEKSYGYTF.